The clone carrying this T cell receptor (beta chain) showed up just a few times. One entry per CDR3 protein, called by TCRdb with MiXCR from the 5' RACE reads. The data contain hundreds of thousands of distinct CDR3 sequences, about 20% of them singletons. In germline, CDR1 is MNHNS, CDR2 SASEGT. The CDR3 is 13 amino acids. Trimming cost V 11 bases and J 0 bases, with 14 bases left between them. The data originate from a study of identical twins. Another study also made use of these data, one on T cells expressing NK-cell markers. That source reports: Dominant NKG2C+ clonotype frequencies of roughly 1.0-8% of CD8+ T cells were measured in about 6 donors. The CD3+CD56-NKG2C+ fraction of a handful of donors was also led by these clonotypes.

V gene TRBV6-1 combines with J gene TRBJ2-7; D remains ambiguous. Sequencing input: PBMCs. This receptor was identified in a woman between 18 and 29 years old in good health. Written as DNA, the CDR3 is TGTGCCGCCAATGACGCAAGCTCCTACGAGCAGTACTTC. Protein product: CAANDASSYEQYF.